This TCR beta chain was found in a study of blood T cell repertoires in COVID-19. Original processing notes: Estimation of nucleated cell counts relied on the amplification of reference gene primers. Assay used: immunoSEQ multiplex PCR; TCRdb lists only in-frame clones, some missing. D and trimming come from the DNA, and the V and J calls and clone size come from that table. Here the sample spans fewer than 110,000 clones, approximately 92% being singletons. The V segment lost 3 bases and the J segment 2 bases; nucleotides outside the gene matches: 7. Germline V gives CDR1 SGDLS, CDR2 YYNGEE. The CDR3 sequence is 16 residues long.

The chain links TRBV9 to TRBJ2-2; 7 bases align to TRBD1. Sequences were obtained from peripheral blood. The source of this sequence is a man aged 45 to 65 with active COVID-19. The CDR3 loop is CASSANRDRNTGELFF. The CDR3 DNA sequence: TGTGCCAGCAGCGCGAACCGGGACAGAAACACCGGGGAGCTGTTTTTT.